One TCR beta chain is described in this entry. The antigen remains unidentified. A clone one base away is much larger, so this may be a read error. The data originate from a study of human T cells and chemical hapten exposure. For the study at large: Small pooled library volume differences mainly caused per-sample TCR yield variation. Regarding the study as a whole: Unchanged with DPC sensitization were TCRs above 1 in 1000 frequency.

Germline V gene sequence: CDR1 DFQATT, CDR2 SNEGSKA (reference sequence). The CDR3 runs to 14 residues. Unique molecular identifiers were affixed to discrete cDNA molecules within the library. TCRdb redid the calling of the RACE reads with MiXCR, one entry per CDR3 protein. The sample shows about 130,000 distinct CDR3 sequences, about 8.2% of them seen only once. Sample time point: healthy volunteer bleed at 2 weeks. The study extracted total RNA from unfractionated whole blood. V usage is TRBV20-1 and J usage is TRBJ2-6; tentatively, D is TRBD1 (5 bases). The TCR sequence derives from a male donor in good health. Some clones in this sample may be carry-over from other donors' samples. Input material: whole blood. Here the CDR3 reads CSAIDNSGADVLTF. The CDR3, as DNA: TGCAGTGCTATTGACAACTCTGGGGCCGACGTCCTGACTTTC.